Each of the 17 T cell receptor beta chains below was sequenced from the same sample in a study of T cell repertoires in aging, cancer and after chemotherapy. TCR beta rearrangements were amplified from peripheral blood genomic DNA. Rearranged V-D-J TRB sequences were amplified with a mixed TRB-A/B primer pool. From the multiplex PCR reads, TCRdb called clonotypes with MiXCR, one entry per CDR3 protein. This sample has 1,500 to 2,000 distinct CDR3 sequences, with approximately 30% found just once. Specimen: blood. The receptors were sampled from a human donor with a solid tumor.

This clonotype was seen more than once but under ten times. This rearrangement joins TRBV6-6 to TRBJ1-1, with TRBD1 matching over 8 bases. Germline CDR1 MNHNY, CDR2 SVGAGI (reference sequence). With 2 bases clipped from V and 1 base from J, the junction kept 3 bases outside the gene matches. The CDR3 runs to 15 residues. CDR3 DNA: TGTGCCAGCAGTTACGCCGACAGGGGGAACACTGAAGCTTTCTTT. Residues: CASSYADRGNTEAFF.

The V and J genes are TRBV5-1 and TRBJ1-2; TRBD1 matches at 11 bases. V was pared by 4 bases and J by 5 bases, with 7 bases of the junction left unmatched. Germline assignment: CDR1 SGHRS and CDR2 YFSETQ. The CDR3 runs to 15 residues. CDR3 region: CASSISGQGVYGYTF. In nucleotides, the CDR3 is TGCGCCAGCAGCATCTCGGGACAGGGGGTTTATGGCTACACCTTC.

This chain's CDR3 is CASSIRQTEAFF. CDR3 nucleotides: TGTGCCAGTAGTATACGGCAGACTGAAGCTTTCTTT. V gene TRBV19 combines with J gene TRBJ1-1; D gene unclear. The germline V gene encodes CDR1 LNHDA and CDR2 SQIVND (reference sequence). The CDR3 is 12 residues long. The V end lost 2 bases, the J end lost 5 bases, and 6 bases lay between the germline ends.

The chain joins TRBV20-1 to TRBJ1-5; a possible D gene is TRBD1 (5 bases). Germline V gene data show CDR1 as DFQATT and CDR2 as SNEGSKA (reference sequence). The CDR3 covers 14 residues. The ends were cut back, 2 bases at V and 9 bases at J, with 17 bases in the middle. In nucleotides, the CDR3 is TGCAGTGCTAGAACCGACAGTCCCCTGAGGCCCCAGCATTTT. Its protein product is CSARTDSPLRPQHF.

This clonotype was counted between two and nine times. The chain couples TRBV7-9 to TRBJ1-1, with 7 bases identical to TRBD1. Germline CDR1 is SEHNR and CDR2 is FQNEAQ (reference sequence). The trim removed 1 base at V and 4 bases at J, leaving 18 bases unmatched. CDR3 length equals 19 residues. For the CDR3, the DNA is TGTGCCAGCAGCTTAGGGGACGACAGGGCCGTAGGGATGGGCACTGAAGCTTTCTTT. It specifies CASSLGDDRAVGMGTEAFF.

The chain carries TRBV18 and TRBJ1-3; D unclear. V dropped 6 bases and J dropped 6 bases, with 9 bases sitting between them. Germline values: CDR1 KGHSH, CDR2 LQKENI. This CDR3 comprises 12 residues. The chain's CDR3 is CASSPLVNTIYF. CDR3 in DNA: TGTGCCAGCTCTCCCCTAGTAAACACCATATATTTT.

The gene calls are TRBV20-1 and TRBJ2-1, with TRBD2 matching 7 bases. The CDR3 contains 21 residues. Germline CDR1 reads DFQATT; CDR2 reads SNEGSKA (reference sequence). With 1 base clipped from V and 5 bases from J, the junction kept 26 bases outside the gene matches. In DNA form, the CDR3 reads TGCAGTGCTAGAGCCCCCCGAGGTGTTAGCGGGTCCCCGGCGATTCACAATGAGCAGTTCTTC. This encodes CSARAPRGVSGSPAIHNEQFF.

There are a few counts of this clonotype. V gene TRBV5-6 combines with J gene TRBJ2-4; D unresolved. Trimming pared 5 bases from V and 0 bases from J, leaving 12 bases between. The CDR3 covers 15 residues. Looked up from germline, CDR1 is SGHDT and CDR2 is YYEEEE. The CDR3 sequence: CASSGEQLAKNIQYF. The CDR3 DNA reads TGTGCCAGCAGTGGGGAACAGCTAGCCAAAAACATTCAGTACTTC.

The genes are TRBV7-9 and TRBJ1-6; D possibly corresponds to TRBD1 (5 bases). The V end was cut by 2 bases, the J end by 9 bases, with 17 bases between. This CDR3 spans 16 amino acids. Germline CDR1 SEHNR, CDR2 FQNEAQ (reference sequence). DNA of the CDR3: TGTGCCAGCAGCTTAATGACGGGTCCGCAGGGTTCACCCCTCCACTTT. It is translated as CASSLMTGPQGSPLHF.

This clonotype has a handful of counts. CDR3 sequence reads: CASSYMGNTEAFF. The CDR3 DNA follows: TGTGCCAGCAGTTACATGGGCAACACTGAAGCTTTCTTT. The rearrangement uses TRBV6-2 or TRBV6-3 and TRBJ1-1; D unclear. Germline V lookup: CDR1 MNHEY, CDR2 SVGEGT. This CDR3 contains 13 residues. The ends were cut back, 2 bases at V and 2 bases at J, with 6 bases in the middle.

The rearrangement uses TRBV6-1 and TRBJ2-3; D is perhaps TRBD2 (6 bases). Per germline, CDR1 MNHNS and CDR2 SASEGT. This CDR3 region has 17 residues. V was pared by 5 bases and J by 4 bases, with 22 bases between. The CDR3 region has the DNA TGTGCCAGCAGTTTCGCGGGGTGCCTCACTGTGCCAGATACGCAGTATTTT. This gives the protein CASSFAGCLTVPDTQYF.

This clonotype occurred a few times. The chain employs TRBV5-6 and TRBJ2-3; TRBD2 agrees at 10 bases. V lost 3 bases to trimming and J lost 7 bases; unmatched junction nucleotides: 11. CDR3 length: 16 amino acids. Per the germline V gene, CDR1 is SGHDT and CDR2 is YYEEEE. CDR3 protein: CASSSVRSGGAYTQYF. CDR3 DNA: TGTGCCAGCAGCTCCGTACGGAGCGGGGGGGCGTATACGCAGTATTTT.

This clonotype has just a few counts. The V call is TRBV30, the J call TRBJ2-3; no clear D. Trimming took off 2 bases at V and 2 bases at J, with 5 bases between the two ends. The CDR3 is 12 residues long. Germline CDR1 and CDR2: GTSNPN and SVGIG (reference sequence). The CDR3 DNA follows: TGTGCCTGGAGTCGGACCACAGATACGCAGTATTTT. It encodes CAWSRTTDTQYF.

Within the sample, this clonotype is large (0.1 to 1%). The rearrangement joins TRBV6-5 to TRBJ1-5; D gene unclear. The CDR3 length is 13 residues. Germline CDR1 and CDR2: MNHEY and SVGAGI. The V end lost 7 bases, the J end lost 2 bases, and 9 bases lay between the germline ends. The CDR3 DNA reads as TGTGCCAGCACCCCCGGGGGCAATCAGCCCCAGCATTTT. Its protein is CASTPGGNQPQHF.

This clonotype is termed large. The rearrangement uses TRBV7-6 and TRBJ2-5, with 8 nucleotides matching TRBD1. The CDR3 runs to 15 residues. V dropped 4 bases and J dropped 5; count of bases not matched to a gene: 9. Per the germline V gene, CDR1 is SGHVS and CDR2 is FNYEAQ. The CDR3 bases are TGTGCCAGCAGCTCCGGGACAGGCCAACGGGAGACCCAGTACTTC. Its protein is CASSSGTGQRETQYF.

This clonotype was counted between two and nine times. The rearrangement links TRBV28 to TRBJ2-1; D unclear. This CDR3 has 13 residues. The germline V gene has CDR1 MDHEN and CDR2 SYDVKM. V was shortened by 7 bases and J by 6 bases, with 13 bases between the two germline ends. CDR3 amino acids: CASKPNPSNEQFF. CDR3 nucleotides: TGTGCCAGCAAACCCAACCCTTCCAATGAGCAGTTCTTC.

This clonotype was observed a few times. The chain uses TRBV6-2 or TRBV6-3 and TRBJ2-7; D is possibly TRBD2 (6 bases). Germline CDR1 MNHEY, CDR2 SVGEGT. The ends were cut back, 5 bases at V and 2 bases at J, with 22 bases in the middle. There are 17 residues in the CDR3. The CDR3 DNA is TGTGCCAGCAGTGCCTTCGGGGTTAGCGGAAGTACCTACGAGCAGTACTTC. Its protein is CASSAFGVSGSTYEQYF.